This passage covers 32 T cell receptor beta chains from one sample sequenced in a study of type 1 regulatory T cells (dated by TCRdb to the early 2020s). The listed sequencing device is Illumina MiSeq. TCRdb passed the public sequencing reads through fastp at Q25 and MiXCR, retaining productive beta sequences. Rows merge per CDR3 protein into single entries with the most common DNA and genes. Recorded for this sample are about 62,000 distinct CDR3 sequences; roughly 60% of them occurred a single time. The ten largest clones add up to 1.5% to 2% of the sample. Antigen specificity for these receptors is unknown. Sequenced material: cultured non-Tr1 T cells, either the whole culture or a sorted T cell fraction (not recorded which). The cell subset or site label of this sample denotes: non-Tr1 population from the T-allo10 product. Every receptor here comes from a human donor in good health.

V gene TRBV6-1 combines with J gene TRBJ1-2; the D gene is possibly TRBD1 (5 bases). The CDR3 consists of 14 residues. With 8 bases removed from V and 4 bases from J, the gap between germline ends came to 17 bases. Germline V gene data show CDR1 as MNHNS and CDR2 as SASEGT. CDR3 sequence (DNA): TGTGCCAGCGAACTCTCTTCAGGGACCTATGGCTACACCTTC. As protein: CASELSSGTYGYTF.

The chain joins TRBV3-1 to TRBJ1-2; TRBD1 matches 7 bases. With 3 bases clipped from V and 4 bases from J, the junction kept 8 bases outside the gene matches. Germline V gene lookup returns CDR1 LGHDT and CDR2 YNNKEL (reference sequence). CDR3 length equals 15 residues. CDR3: CASSQRRGQIYGYTF. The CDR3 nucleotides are TGTGCCAGCAGCCAGCGGAGGGGGCAGATCTATGGCTACACCTTC.

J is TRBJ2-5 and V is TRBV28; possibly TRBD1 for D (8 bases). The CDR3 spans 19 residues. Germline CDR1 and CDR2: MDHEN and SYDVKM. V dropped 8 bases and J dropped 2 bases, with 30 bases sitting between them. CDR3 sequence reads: CASPPGGQELIAGQETQYF. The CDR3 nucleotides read TGTGCCAGCCCCCCGGGGGGACAGGAGCTTATAGCGGGTCAAGAGACCCAGTACTTC.

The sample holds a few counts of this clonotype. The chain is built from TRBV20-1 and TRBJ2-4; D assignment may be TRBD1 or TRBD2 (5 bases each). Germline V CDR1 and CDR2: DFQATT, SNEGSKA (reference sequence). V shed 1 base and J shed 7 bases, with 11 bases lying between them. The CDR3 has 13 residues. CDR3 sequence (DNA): TGCAGTGCTAGAGTCAGGGAGAATAACATTCAGTACTTC. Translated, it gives CSARVRENNIQYF.

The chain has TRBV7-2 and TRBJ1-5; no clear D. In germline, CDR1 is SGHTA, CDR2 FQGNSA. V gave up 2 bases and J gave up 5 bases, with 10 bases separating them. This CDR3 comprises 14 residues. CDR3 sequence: CASSLSGGDQPQHF. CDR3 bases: TGTGCCAGCAGCTTAAGTGGAGGCGATCAGCCCCAGCATTTT.

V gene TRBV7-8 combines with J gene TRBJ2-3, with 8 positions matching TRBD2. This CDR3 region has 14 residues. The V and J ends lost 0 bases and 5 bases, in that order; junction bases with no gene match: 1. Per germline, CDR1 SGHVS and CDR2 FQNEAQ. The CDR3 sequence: CASSLAAGGDTQYF. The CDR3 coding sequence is TGTGCCAGCAGCTTAGCGGCGGGAGGAGATACGCAGTATTTT.

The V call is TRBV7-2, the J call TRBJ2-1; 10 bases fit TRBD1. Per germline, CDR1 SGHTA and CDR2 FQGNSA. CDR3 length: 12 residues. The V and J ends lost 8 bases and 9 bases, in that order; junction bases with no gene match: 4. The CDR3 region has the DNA TGTGCCAGCGGTGGACAGGGGGGTGAGCAGTTCTTC. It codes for CASGGQGGEQFF.

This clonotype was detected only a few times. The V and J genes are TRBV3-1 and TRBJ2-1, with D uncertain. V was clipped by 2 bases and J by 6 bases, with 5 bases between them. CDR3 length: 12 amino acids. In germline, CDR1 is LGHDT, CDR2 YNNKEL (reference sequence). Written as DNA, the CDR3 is TGTGCCAGCAGCCAATACGTCAATGAGCAGTTCTTC. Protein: CASSQYVNEQFF.

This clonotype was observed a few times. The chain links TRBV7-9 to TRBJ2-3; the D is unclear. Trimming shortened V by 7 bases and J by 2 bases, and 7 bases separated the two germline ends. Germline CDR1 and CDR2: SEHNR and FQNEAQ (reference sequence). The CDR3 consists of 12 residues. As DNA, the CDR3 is TGTGCCAGCACGGGTACCACAGATACGCAGTATTTT. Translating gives CASTGTTDTQYF. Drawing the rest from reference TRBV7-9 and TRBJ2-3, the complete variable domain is DTGVSQNPRHKITKRGQNVTFRCDPISEHNRLYWYRQTLGQGPEFLTYFQNEAQLEKSRLLSDRFSAERPKGSFSTLEIQRTEQGDSAMYLCASTGTTDTQYFGPGTRLTVL.

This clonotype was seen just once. DNA of the CDR3: TGTGCCAGCAGCCGGTGGGAGGGGACCGGGGAGCTGTTTTTT. This sequence encodes CASSRWEGTGELFF. The chain carries TRBV3-1 and TRBJ2-2; 7 nucleotides align to TRBD2. J was trimmed by 5 bases and V by 4 bases; bases with no gene match: 4. CDR1 is LGHDT and CDR2 is YNNKEL in the germline V gene (reference sequence). The CDR3 loop spans 14 amino acids.

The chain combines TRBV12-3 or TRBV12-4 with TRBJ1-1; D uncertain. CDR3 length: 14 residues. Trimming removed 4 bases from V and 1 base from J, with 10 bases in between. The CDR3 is CASSSSGENTEAFF. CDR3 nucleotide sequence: TGTGCCAGCAGTTCATCCGGGGAGAACACTGAAGCTTTCTTT.

As DNA, the CDR3 is TGCAGTGCTCAGGACAGGGACCAAGAGACCCAGTACTTC. Protein sequence: CSAQDRDQETQYF. This chain uses TRBV20-1 with TRBJ2-5, with 8 positions matching TRBD1. Trimming at V came to 5 bases and at J to 0 bases, leaving 2 bases not matched to a gene. The germline V gene has CDR1 DFQATT and CDR2 SNEGSKA (reference sequence). The CDR3 contains 13 residues.

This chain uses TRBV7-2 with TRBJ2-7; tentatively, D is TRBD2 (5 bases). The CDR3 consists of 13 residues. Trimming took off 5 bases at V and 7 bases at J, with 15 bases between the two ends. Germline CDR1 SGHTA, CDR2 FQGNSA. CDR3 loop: CASSQRSSLEQYF. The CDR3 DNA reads TGTGCCAGCAGCCAGCGGAGTTCGTTAGAGCAGTACTTC.

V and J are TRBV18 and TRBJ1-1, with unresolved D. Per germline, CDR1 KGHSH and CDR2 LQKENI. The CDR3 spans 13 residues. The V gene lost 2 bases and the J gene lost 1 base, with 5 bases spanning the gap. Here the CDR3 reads CASSPIGNTEAFF. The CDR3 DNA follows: TGTGCCAGCTCACCAATCGGGAACACTGAAGCTTTCTTT.

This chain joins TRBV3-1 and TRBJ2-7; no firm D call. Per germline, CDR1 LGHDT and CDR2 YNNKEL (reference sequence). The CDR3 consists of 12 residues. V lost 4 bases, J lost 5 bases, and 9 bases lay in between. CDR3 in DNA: TGTGCCAGCAGCCCCAACGCCGACGAGCAGTACTTC. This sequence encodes CASSPNADEQYF.

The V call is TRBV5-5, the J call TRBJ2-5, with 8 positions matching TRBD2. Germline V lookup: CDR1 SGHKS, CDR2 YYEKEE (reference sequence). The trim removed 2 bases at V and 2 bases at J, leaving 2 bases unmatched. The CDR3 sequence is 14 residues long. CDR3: CASSFGTSQETQYF. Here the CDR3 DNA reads TGTGCCAGCAGCTTCGGGACTAGTCAAGAGACCCAGTACTTC.

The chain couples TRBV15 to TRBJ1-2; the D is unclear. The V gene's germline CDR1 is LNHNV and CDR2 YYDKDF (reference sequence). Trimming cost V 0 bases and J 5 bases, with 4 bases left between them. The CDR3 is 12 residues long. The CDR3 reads CATSRDRYGYTF. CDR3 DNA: TGTGCCACCAGCAGAGACAGATATGGCTACACCTTC.

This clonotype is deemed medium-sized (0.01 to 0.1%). The CDR3 is CASSHGTSEQYF. CDR3 bases: TGTGCCAGCAGCCATGGGACTTCCGAGCAGTACTTC. V and J are TRBV7-2 and TRBJ2-7; a possible D gene is TRBD2 (6 bases). V dropped 5 bases and J dropped 6 bases, with 11 bases sitting between them. The germline gives CDR1 SGHTA, CDR2 FQGNSA. The length of the CDR3 is 12 residues. The entire variable domain, with the rest obtained from reference TRBV7-2 and TRBJ2-7, is as follows: GAGVSQSPSNKVTEKGKDVELRCDPISGHTALYWYRQSLGQGLEFLIYFQGNSAPDKSGLPSDRFSAERTGGSVSTLTIQRTQQEDSAVYLCASSHGTSEQYFGPGTRLTVT.

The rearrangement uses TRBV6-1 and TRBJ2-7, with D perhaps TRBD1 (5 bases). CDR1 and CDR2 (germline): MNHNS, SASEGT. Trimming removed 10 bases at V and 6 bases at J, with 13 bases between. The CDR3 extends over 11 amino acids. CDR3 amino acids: CATGHGIEQYF. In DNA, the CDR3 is TGTGCCACAGGACACGGTATCGAGCAGTACTTC.

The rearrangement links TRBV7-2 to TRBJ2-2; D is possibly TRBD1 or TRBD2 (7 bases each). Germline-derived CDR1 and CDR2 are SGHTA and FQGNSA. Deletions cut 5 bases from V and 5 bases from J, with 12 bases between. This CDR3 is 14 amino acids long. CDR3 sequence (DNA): TGTGCCAGCAGCCGACAGGGAGGGACCGGGGAGCTGTTTTTT. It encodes CASSRQGGTGELFF.

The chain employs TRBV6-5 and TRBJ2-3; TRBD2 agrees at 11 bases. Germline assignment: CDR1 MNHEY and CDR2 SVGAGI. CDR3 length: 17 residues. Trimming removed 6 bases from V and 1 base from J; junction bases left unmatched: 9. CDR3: CASRDVAGGLGTDTQYF. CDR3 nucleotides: TGTGCCAGCAGAGACGTAGCGGGAGGGCTGGGCACAGATACGCAGTATTTT.

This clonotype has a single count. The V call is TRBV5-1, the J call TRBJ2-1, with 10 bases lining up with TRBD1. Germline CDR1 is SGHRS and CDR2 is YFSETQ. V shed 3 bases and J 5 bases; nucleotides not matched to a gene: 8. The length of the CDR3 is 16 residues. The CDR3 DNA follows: TGCGCCAGCAGCTCGAAACCGGGACAGGGGAACAATGAGCAGTTCTTC. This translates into CASSSKPGQGNNEQFF.

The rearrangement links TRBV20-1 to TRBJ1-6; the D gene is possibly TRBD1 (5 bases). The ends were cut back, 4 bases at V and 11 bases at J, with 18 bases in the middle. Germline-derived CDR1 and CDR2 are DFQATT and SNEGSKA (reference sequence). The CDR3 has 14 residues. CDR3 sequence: CSAKSTRAGTPLHF. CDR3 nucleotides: TGCAGTGCTAAATCGACAAGGGCAGGGACACCCCTCCACTTT.

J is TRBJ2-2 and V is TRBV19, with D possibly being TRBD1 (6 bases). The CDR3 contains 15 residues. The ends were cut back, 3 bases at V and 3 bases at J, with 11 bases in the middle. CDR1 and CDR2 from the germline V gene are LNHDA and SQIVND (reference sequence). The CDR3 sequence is CASSIGQTYTGELFF. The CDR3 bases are TGTGCCAGTAGTATTGGACAGACTTACACCGGGGAGCTGTTTTTT.

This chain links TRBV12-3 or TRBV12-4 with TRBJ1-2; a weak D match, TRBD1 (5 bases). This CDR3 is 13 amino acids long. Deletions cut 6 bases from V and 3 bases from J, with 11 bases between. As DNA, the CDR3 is TGTGCCAGCAGCCTAGGGACCGACTATGGCTACACCTTC. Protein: CASSLGTDYGYTF.

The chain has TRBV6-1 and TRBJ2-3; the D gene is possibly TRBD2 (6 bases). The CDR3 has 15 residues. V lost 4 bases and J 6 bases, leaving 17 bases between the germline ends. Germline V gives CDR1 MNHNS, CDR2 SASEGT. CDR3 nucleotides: TGTGCCAGCAGTGTAGGGAGACAAGGAGGGGATACGCAGTATTTT. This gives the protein CASSVGRQGGDTQYF.

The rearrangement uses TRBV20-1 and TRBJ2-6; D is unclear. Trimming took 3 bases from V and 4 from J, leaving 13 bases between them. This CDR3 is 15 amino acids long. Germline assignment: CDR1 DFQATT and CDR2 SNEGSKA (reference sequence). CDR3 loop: CSARSEVSGANVLTF. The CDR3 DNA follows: TGCAGTGCTAGGTCCGAGGTCTCCGGGGCCAACGTCCTGACTTTC.

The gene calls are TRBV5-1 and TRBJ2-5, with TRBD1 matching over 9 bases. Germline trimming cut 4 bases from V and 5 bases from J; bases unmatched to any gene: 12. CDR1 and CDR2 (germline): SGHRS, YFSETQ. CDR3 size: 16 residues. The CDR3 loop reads CASSPTGGVSAETQYF. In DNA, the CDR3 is TGCGCCAGCAGCCCCACAGGGGGCGTGTCGGCGGAGACCCAGTACTTC.

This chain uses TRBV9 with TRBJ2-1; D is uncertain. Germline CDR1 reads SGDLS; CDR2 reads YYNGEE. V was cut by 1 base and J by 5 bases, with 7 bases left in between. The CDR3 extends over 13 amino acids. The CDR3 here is CASSVRTNNEQFF. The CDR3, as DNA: TGTGCCAGCAGCGTAAGAACCAACAATGAGCAGTTCTTC. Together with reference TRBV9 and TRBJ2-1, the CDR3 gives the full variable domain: DSGVTQTPKHLITATGQRVTLRCSPRSGDLSVYWYQQSLDQGLQFLIQYYNGEERAKGNILERFSAQQFPDLHSELNLSSLELGDSALYFCASSVRTNNEQFFGPGTRLTVL.

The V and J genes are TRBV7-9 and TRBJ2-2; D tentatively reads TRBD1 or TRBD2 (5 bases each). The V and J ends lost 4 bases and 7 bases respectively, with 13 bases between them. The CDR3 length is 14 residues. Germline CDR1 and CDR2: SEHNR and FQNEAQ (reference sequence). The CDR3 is CASSSFGGDGELFF. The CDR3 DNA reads TGTGCCAGCAGCTCATTTGGGGGAGACGGGGAGCTGTTTTTT.

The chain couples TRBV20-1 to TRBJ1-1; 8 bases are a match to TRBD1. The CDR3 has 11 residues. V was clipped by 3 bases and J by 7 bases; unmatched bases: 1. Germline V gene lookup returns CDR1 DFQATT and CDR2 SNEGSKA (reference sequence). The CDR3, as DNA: TGCAGTGCTAGGGGACAGGTTGAAGCTTTCTTT. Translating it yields CSARGQVEAFF.

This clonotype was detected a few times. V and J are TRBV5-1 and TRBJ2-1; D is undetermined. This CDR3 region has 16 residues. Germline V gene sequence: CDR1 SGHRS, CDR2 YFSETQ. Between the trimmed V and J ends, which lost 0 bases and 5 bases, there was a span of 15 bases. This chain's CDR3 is CASSLVGVMRNNEQFF. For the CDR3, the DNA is TGCGCCAGCAGCTTGGTAGGCGTTATGAGGAACAATGAGCAGTTCTTC.